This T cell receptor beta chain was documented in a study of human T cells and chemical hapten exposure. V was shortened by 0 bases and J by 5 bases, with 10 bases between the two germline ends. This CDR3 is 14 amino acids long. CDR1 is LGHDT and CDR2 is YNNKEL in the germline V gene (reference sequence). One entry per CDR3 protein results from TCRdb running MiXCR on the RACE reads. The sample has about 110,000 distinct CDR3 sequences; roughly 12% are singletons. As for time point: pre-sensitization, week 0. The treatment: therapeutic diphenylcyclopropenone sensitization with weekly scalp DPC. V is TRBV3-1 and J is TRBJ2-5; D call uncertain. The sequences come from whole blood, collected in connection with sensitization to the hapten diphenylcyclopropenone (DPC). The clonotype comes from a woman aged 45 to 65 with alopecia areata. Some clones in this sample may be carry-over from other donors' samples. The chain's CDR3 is CASSQEGLWETQYF. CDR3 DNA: TGTGCCAGCAGCCAAGAAGGGTTATGGGAGACCCAGTACTTC.